This T cell receptor (beta chain) was recorded in a study of memory B cells and T cells in multiple sclerosis. Study-wide results and limits: Compartments had unequal clone-set sizes, affecting shared clonotype counts.

CFSE-dim autoproliferating and CFSE-high non-proliferating T cells from unstimulated culture were sequenced separately. Pooled replicate wells came from about 50 million CFSE-labeled PBMCs cultured roughly seven days without stimulus. CFSE at 0.4 to 0.6 uM labeled the PBMCs, which were then cultured unstimulated. Details on this clone: Its antigen is unknown.

Germline CDR1 and CDR2: MNHNS and SASEGT. V trimming: 5 bases; J trimming: 5 bases; junction bases outside the gene matches: 10. The CDR3 loop spans 15 amino acids. Generated by immunoSEQ multiplex PCR, the TCRdb table keeps only in-frame clones and is missing some. The sample includes 35,000 to 55,000 clones, 82% seen only once; the top ten take around 1.1%. This chain joins TRBV6-1 and TRBJ1-2, with 8 bases lining up with TRBD1. The sample was PBMCs from blood kept in culture. The sequence was collected from a human donor with multiple sclerosis. The CDR3 DNA is TGTGCCAGCAGTCCCCAAGGACAGGGCTTATATGGCTACACCTTC. This translates into CASSPQGQGLYGYTF.